The entry that follows covers one TCR beta chain sequence. The sample comes from a study of OX40 agonist ivuxolimab in advanced cancers. Profiling relied on immunoSEQ multiplex PCR, and the TCRdb table lists in-frame clones only, not all of them. The table lists fewer than 90,000 clones, 70% to 90% of them singletons. Sequencing used CD4+ or CD8+ T cells sorted from blood, obtained in a trial of the OX40 agonist ivuxolimab. This TCR derives from an adult with an advanced solid tumor such as melanoma, head and neck, liver or kidney cancer.

The CDR3 nucleotides are TGTGCCAGCAGCCCGGCGGGGCTAGCGGGGGTAGAGACCCAGTACTTC. This codes for CASSPAGLAGVETQYF. V is TRBV7-9 and J is TRBJ2-5, with TRBD2 identical over 10 bases. This CDR3 region has 16 residues. Germline CDR1 and CDR2: SEHNR and FQNEAQ (reference sequence). After removal of 5 bases from V and 4 bases from J, the junction contained 10 bases not matched to a gene. The full variable domain, its missing parts supplied by reference TRBV7-9 and TRBJ2-5, is DTGVSQNPRHKITKRGQNVTFRCDPISEHNRLYWYRQTLGQGPEFLTYFQNEAQLEKSRLLSDRFSAERPKGSFSTLEIQRTEQGDSAMYLCASSPAGLAGVETQYFGPGTRLLVL.